These 31 T cell receptor beta chains were all obtained from the same sample, sequenced in a study of T cell responses to AZD1222 COVID-19 vaccine. The method was immunoSEQ multiplex PCR; TCRdb's version includes in-frame clones alone and lacks a portion of them. This table has 45,000 to 65,000 clones, 80% appearing once. Sequenced material: peripheral blood, taken 28 days after the second AZD1222 dose. These receptors all stem from an adult who received the AZD1222 COVID-19 vaccine.

The chain links TRBV30 to TRBJ2-1; D ambiguous. This CDR3 is 14 amino acids long. CDR1 GTSNPN and CDR2 SVGIG come from the germline V gene (reference sequence). Trimming stripped 3 bases from V and 0 bases from J, with 9 bases between. As DNA, the CDR3 is TGTGCCTGGAGCCCTACTGGCTCCTACAATGAGCAGTTCTTC. It is translated as CAWSPTGSYNEQFF.

The chain couples TRBV7-2 to TRBJ1-6, with TRBD1 identical over 10 bases. The V and J ends lost 6 bases and 11 bases, in that order; junction bases with no gene match: 7. CDR3 length: 14 residues. CDR1 and CDR2 from the germline V gene are SGHTA and FQGNSA. CDR3 loop: CASRHPGQGPPLHF. CDR3 DNA: TGTGCCAGCAGACACCCGGGACAGGGGCCACCCCTCCACTTT.

This chain joins TRBV27 and TRBJ2-5, with 7 bases that match TRBD1. Losses at the gene ends were 4 bases for V and 3 bases for J; bases not matched to a gene: 8. The CDR3 loop spans 15 amino acids. Germline V gives CDR1 MNHEY, CDR2 SMNVEV (reference sequence). CDR3 sequence: CASSSYGTAKETQYF. The CDR3 DNA reads as TGTGCCAGCAGTTCCTACGGGACAGCGAAAGAGACCCAGTACTTC.

The V call is TRBV7-2, the J call TRBJ2-2; D may be TRBD1 (6 bases). V was shortened by 5 bases and J by 5 bases, with 15 bases between the two germline ends. Germline CDR1 reads SGHTA; CDR2 reads FQGNSA. This CDR3 contains 15 residues. This CDR3 reads CASSTTGTLTGELFF. The CDR3 DNA reads as TGTGCCAGCAGCACGACCGGGACACTTACCGGGGAGCTGTTTTTT.

The chain couples TRBV6-5 to TRBJ1-2, with 7 bases aligning to TRBD1. CDR1 is MNHEY and CDR2 is SVGAGI in the germline V gene. Trimming at V came to 5 bases and at J to 5 bases, leaving 2 bases not matched to a gene. The CDR3 contains 12 residues. This CDR3 is CASSPGQYGYTF. The CDR3 DNA sequence: TGTGCCAGCAGTCCGGGACAGTATGGCTACACCTTC.

J is TRBJ2-2 and V is TRBV18, with D perhaps being TRBD1 or TRBD2 (5 bases each). Trimming took off 5 bases at V and 8 bases at J, with 12 bases between the two ends. This CDR3 spans 13 amino acids. Germline CDR1 and CDR2: KGHSH and LQKENI. As DNA, the CDR3 is TGTGCCAGCTCAGGGCAGGGAGCGGGGGAGCTGTTTTTT. Translating it yields CASSGQGAGELFF.

This clone was seen more than once but under ten times. This sequence joins TRBV19 and TRBJ1-1; unclear D gene. Trimming took 5 bases from V and 1 from J, leaving 14 bases between them. The CDR3 is 15 residues long. In germline, CDR1 is LNHDA, CDR2 SQIVND (reference sequence). Here the CDR3 reads CASSLGVYTNTEAFF. For the CDR3, the DNA is TGTGCCAGTAGTCTTGGGGTCTATACGAACACTGAAGCTTTCTTT.

CDR3 in DNA: TGTGCCAGCAGTTCCAACGGGACCCCCACGCGCATTCAGTACTTC. This sequence encodes CASSSNGTPTRIQYF. The chain has TRBV28 and TRBJ2-4, with D possibly called TRBD1 or TRBD2 (5 bases each). This CDR3 is built from 15 residues. Trimming removed 4 bases at V and 9 bases at J, with 19 bases between. Per the germline V gene, CDR1 is MDHEN and CDR2 is SYDVKM.

In nucleotides, the CDR3 is TGTGCCAGCACAAAGCGGGACTCAGACACCGGGGAGCTGTTTTTT. Translation gives CASTKRDSDTGELFF. The rearrangement links TRBV3-1 (or the pseudogene TRBV3-2) to TRBJ2-2; 7 nucleotides line up with TRBD2. CDR3 length: 15 amino acids. The germline gives CDR1 LGHDT, CDR2 YNNKEL (reference sequence). The junction had 8 bases not matched to a gene; V was cut back by 7 bases and J by 3 bases.

The V gene is TRBV19, the J gene TRBJ2-3, with D possibly matching TRBD1 (6 bases). Trimming took off 5 bases at V and 2 bases at J, with 11 bases between the two ends. Germline assignment: CDR1 LNHDA and CDR2 SQIVND (reference sequence). The CDR3 length is 14 residues. CDR3 sequence reads: CASSDQGTTDTQYF. In nucleotides, the CDR3 is TGTGCCAGTAGTGACCAGGGGACCACAGATACGCAGTATTTT.

The chain links TRBV19 to TRBJ1-4; maybe TRBD1 (5 bases). Germline V gene sequence: CDR1 LNHDA, CDR2 SQIVND (reference sequence). The CDR3 covers 14 residues. Trimming pared 7 bases from V and 3 bases from J, leaving 12 bases between. CDR3 DNA sequence: TGTGCCAGTACCACGACAGATGCTAATGAAAAACTGTTTTTT. Translating it yields CASTTTDANEKLFF.

The chain joins TRBV3-1 (or the pseudogene TRBV3-2) to TRBJ1-4; TRBD1 aligns across 9 bases. The CDR3 runs to 14 residues. Germline V gives CDR1 LGHDT, CDR2 YNNKEL (reference sequence). J was trimmed by 8 bases and V by 3 bases; bases with no gene match: 4. As DNA, the CDR3 is TGTGCCAGCAGCCAGTGGGACAGGGACGAAAAACTGTTTTTT. Amino acid sequence: CASSQWDRDEKLFF.

This chain joins TRBV4-1 and TRBJ1-3; D ambiguous. From germline, CDR1 is MGHRA and CDR2 YSYEKL. V lost 3 bases and J lost 2, with 14 bases in between. CDR3 length equals 16 residues. CDR3 region: CASSHTPTSPGNTIYF. The CDR3 nucleotides read TGCGCCAGCAGCCACACCCCGACCAGCCCTGGAAACACCATATATTTT.

J is TRBJ1-1 and V is TRBV6-5; D uncertain. The CDR3 runs to 14 residues. The ends were cut back, 6 bases at V and 6 bases at J, with 17 bases in the middle. In germline, CDR1 is MNHEY, CDR2 SVGAGI. The DNA of the CDR3 is TGTGCCAGCAGAAGCTCGGGAGGGTACCCTGAAGCTTTCTTT. Translated: CASRSSGGYPEAFF.

The J gene is TRBJ1-6, the V gene TRBV6-5, with a tentative D call TRBD1 (5 bases). CDR1 and CDR2 (germline): MNHEY, SVGAGI. V gave up 8 bases and J gave up 14 bases, with 16 bases separating them. This CDR3 region has 12 residues. The CDR3 loop is CASGSPQGSLHF. The CDR3, as DNA: TGTGCCAGCGGAAGCCCCCAGGGATCCCTCCACTTT.

This chain joins TRBV6-5 and TRBJ1-2, with D uncertain. Germline CDR1 MNHEY, CDR2 SVGAGI. V shed 5 bases and J shed 7 bases, with 14 bases lying between them. The CDR3 loop spans 13 amino acids. This CDR3 is CASSPNTRRGYTF. In DNA form, the CDR3 reads TGTGCCAGCAGTCCGAACACCAGACGTGGCTACACCTTC.

The J gene is TRBJ1-2, the V gene TRBV28, with 7 positions matching TRBD1. The CDR3 has 14 residues. The germline V gene encodes CDR1 MDHEN and CDR2 SYDVKM. V trimming: 7 bases; J trimming: 2 bases; junction bases outside the gene matches: 7. CDR3: CASTWDSNNYGYTF. The CDR3 nucleotides are TGTGCCAGCACCTGGGACAGCAACAACTATGGCTACACCTTC.

This clone was picked up a small number of times. CDR3 amino acids: CASSYGLNQPQHF. The CDR3 region has the DNA TGTGCCAGCAGCTATGGCCTCAATCAGCCCCAGCATTTT. V is TRBV7-3 and J is TRBJ1-5; D remains unclear. V lost 4 bases to trimming and J lost 3 bases, with 7 bases between them. This CDR3 is built from 13 residues. The V gene's germline CDR1 is SGHTA and CDR2 FQGTGA.

This sequence joins TRBV6-5 and TRBJ2-7; 9 positions match TRBD1. Looked up from germline, CDR1 is MNHEY and CDR2 is SVGAGI. Trimming at V came to 6 bases and at J to 4 bases, leaving 4 bases not matched to a gene. The CDR3 consists of 13 residues. The DNA of the CDR3 is TGTGCCAGCAGCGGACAGGGGCTGTACGAGCAGTACTTC. It is translated as CASSGQGLYEQYF.

This clone was found a few times. The rearrangement joins TRBV11-2 to TRBJ2-3, with 8 bases identical to TRBD2. There are 15 residues in the CDR3. The germline CDR1 and CDR2 sequences are SGHAT and FQNNGV. Trimming removed 3 bases from V and 3 bases from J; junction bases left unmatched: 5. The CDR3 DNA sequence: TGTGCCAGCAGCTTTGAAGCGGGAGTGACAGATACGCAGTATTTT. It is translated as CASSFEAGVTDTQYF.

The chain links TRBV2 to TRBJ1-4; TRBD1 is a possible D gene (6 bases). V shed 2 bases and J shed 0 bases, with 10 bases lying between them. The CDR3 is 16 residues long. CDR1 and CDR2 from the germline V gene are SNHLY and FYNNEI. The CDR3 sequence: CASSERRGATNEKLFF. CDR3 DNA: TGTGCCAGCAGTGAACGTAGGGGGGCAACTAATGAAAAACTGTTTTTT.

The chain carries TRBV27 and TRBJ1-2, with D uncertain. The ends were cut back, 2 bases at V and 7 bases at J, with 23 bases in the middle. The CDR3 runs 17 residues. Per germline, CDR1 MNHEY and CDR2 SMNVEV (reference sequence). CDR3 bases: TGTGCCAGCAGTTTAAGGCAGCCCACACAGATCGTTCCTGGCTACACCTTC. Translation gives CASSLRQPTQIVPGYTF.

This clone was detected a few times. The chain links TRBV7-9 to TRBJ1-3; 7 bases match TRBD1. The germline CDR1 and CDR2 sequences are SEHNR and FQNEAQ (reference sequence). The V and J ends lost 5 bases and 2 bases, in that order; junction bases with no gene match: 9. The CDR3 extends over 16 amino acids. Here the CDR3 reads CASSPTRDSAGNTIYF. Written as DNA, the CDR3 is TGTGCCAGCAGCCCCACTAGGGACAGCGCTGGAAACACCATATATTTT.

The gene calls are TRBV3-1 (or the pseudogene TRBV3-2) and TRBJ1-3; D may be TRBD1 (6 bases). This CDR3 spans 15 amino acids. V was trimmed by 0 bases and J by 4 bases, leaving 10 bases between them. Germline V CDR1 and CDR2: LGHDT, YNNKEL (reference sequence). Here the CDR3 reads CASSQDRGGGNTIYF. CDR3 sequence (DNA): TGTGCCAGCAGCCAAGATAGGGGGGGCGGAAACACCATATATTTT.

The rearrangement links TRBV5-5 to TRBJ2-5; the D is unclear. The germline V gene encodes CDR1 SGHKS and CDR2 YYEKEE (reference sequence). The CDR3 spans 14 residues. Between the trimmed V and J ends, which lost 4 bases and 2 bases, there was a span of 12 bases. This chain's CDR3 is CASSPLGIQETQYF. CDR3 in DNA: TGTGCCAGCAGCCCCTTGGGGATACAAGAGACCCAGTACTTC.

The J gene is TRBJ2-5, the V gene TRBV15; D is possibly TRBD1 (6 bases). Looked up from germline, CDR1 is LNHNV and CDR2 is YYDKDF (reference sequence). The ends were cut back, 3 bases at V and 1 base at J, with 6 bases in the middle. The CDR3 extends over 13 amino acids. CDR3 bases: TGTGCCACCAGCAGGGACAGCCAAGAGACCCAGTACTTC. Its protein is CATSRDSQETQYF.

The CDR3, as DNA: TGTGCCAGCAGCTATGGGACAGGAAGAAATCAGCCCCAGCATTTT. This translates into CASSYGTGRNQPQHF. The J gene is TRBJ1-5, the V gene TRBV7-6; 8 positions match TRBD1. Germline V lookup: CDR1 SGHVS, CDR2 FNYEAQ. J lost 4 bases, V lost 4 bases, and 6 bases had no gene match. This CDR3 has 15 amino acids.

The rearrangement joins TRBV7-2 to TRBJ2-7, with 8 nucleotides matching TRBD1. Germline-derived CDR1 and CDR2 are SGHTA and FQGNSA. The CDR3 totals 13 residues. Trimming removed 5 bases from V and 6 bases from J; junction bases left unmatched: 6. This CDR3 reads CASSKGQGLEQYV. The CDR3 bases are TGTGCCAGCAGCAAAGGACAGGGCCTCGAGCAGTACGTC.

This chain uses TRBV29-1 with TRBJ1-1; 7 bases map to TRBD1. Germline CDR1 is SQVTM and CDR2 is ANQGSEA. This CDR3 comprises 12 residues. CDR3 region: CRADRAGTEAFF. The CDR3 region has the DNA TGCAGGGCAGACAGGGCGGGGACTGAAGCTTTCTTT.

The chain recombines TRBV16 with TRBJ2-5, with unresolved D. V gave up 2 bases and J gave up 2 bases, with 6 bases separating them. The CDR3 consists of 13 residues. CDR1 and CDR2 from the germline V gene are KGHSY and FQNENV. DNA for the CDR3: TGTGCCAGCAGCCAACAACAACAAGAGACCCAGTACTTC. This translates into CASSQQQQETQYF.

This chain connects TRBV28 to TRBJ2-4; the D gene is possibly TRBD1 (7 bases). The CDR3 is 16 residues long. The germline CDR1 and CDR2 sequences are MDHEN and SYDVKM. Trimming stripped 5 bases from V and 0 bases from J, with 14 bases between. CDR3 DNA sequence: TGTGCCAGCAGTATTCAGGGGGGACTAGCCAAAAACATTCAGTACTTC. Its protein product is CASSIQGGLAKNIQYF.